This entry describes one T cell receptor beta chain. Antigen unknown. Clones were read by immunoSEQ multiplex PCR, and TCRdb kept only the in-frame ones, dropping some. The table shows fewer than 800,000 clones, with 92% occurring only once. This record belongs to a study of shared clonotypes between healthy human individuals. Study details: Per-donor plates numbered three CD4 naive, three CD4 memory, two CD8 naive and one CD8 memory. Points from the study as a whole: Generation probabilities of non-shared clonotypes were lower (relative to those shared by all four donors). Sharing across four donors was highest in naive CD4 (around 5%) and lowest in memory CD8 (around 0.4%).

Naive CD8 isolation took CD45RO-negative cells positively selected for CCR7 and excluded terminally differentiated effector memory CD45RA+ cells. V lost 2 bases and J lost 2, with 10 bases in between. Germline V lookup: CDR1 SGHDT, CDR2 YYEEEE. The CDR3 has 14 amino acids. This TCR came from a young man in good health. The V gene is TRBV5-6, the J gene TRBJ2-5; D is unclear. The sequenced sample was naive CD8+ T cells sorted from blood. The CDR3 DNA reads TGTGCCAGCAGCTTCGACACGAAACAAGAGACCCAGTACTTC. It yields the protein CASSFDTKQETQYF.